The 20 T cell receptor beta chains below all came from one sample that was sequenced in a study of T-cell memory formation after mild COVID-19. One entry per CDR3 protein results from TCRdb running MiXCR on the 5' RACE reads. The sample consists of approximately 580,000 distinct CDR3 sequences, approximately 20% of them appearing once. Input material: PBMCs or a T cell subset sorted from them (not recorded which). The receptor source for this set is an adult woman who had mild COVID-19 (a few samples of this study predate the infection). Cell type and time point are not known.

This clonotype has only a few counts. The V gene is TRBV6-1, the J gene TRBJ1-4; 7 bases map to TRBD1. CDR1 is MNHNS and CDR2 is SASEGT in the germline V gene. The J segment lost 10 bases and the V segment lost 6 bases, leaving 11 bases of the junction unmatched. This CDR3 is built from 14 residues. CDR3 DNA sequence: TGTGCCAGCAGCCTCACCCTAGGGGGCGGAAAACTGTTTTTT. Its translation: CASSLTLGGGKLFF.

This clonotype was seen a few times. This chain joins TRBV29-1 and TRBJ2-1; 10 bases line up with TRBD2. The CDR3 covers 14 residues. V lost 7 bases and J lost 2; bases outside the gene matches: 5. The germline V gene has CDR1 SQVTM and CDR2 ANQGSEA. CDR3 amino acids: CSGSAGGPYNEQFF. The CDR3 region has the DNA TGCAGCGGCTCAGCGGGAGGGCCCTACAATGAGCAGTTCTTC.

The chain recombines TRBV4-1 with TRBJ1-1; the D is unclear. This CDR3 is built from 15 residues. The germline gives CDR1 MGHRA, CDR2 YSYEKL. V was pared by 3 bases and J by 1 base, with 12 bases between. The CDR3 sequence is CASSQGSLGNTEAFF. The CDR3 bases are TGCGCCAGCAGCCAGGGGTCTCTAGGGAACACTGAAGCTTTCTTT.

In its sample, this clonotype was seen many times. The chain employs TRBV5-1 and TRBJ2-1, with 8 bases lining up with TRBD2. Germline CDR1 is SGHRS and CDR2 is YFSETQ. This CDR3 is 18 amino acids long. V was clipped by 5 bases and J by 1 base; unmatched bases: 14. The CDR3 nucleotides read TGCGCCAGCAGGGCCGGTGATAGCGGGGCCCCTTCCTACAATGAGCAGTTCTTC. Protein product: CASRAGDSGAPSYNEQFF.

This clonotype has a handful of counts. This chain connects TRBV2 to TRBJ1-2, with D unresolved. The CDR3 length is 13 residues. With 3 bases removed from V and 5 bases from J, the gap between germline ends came to 10 bases. Germline assignment: CDR1 SNHLY and CDR2 FYNNEI. The CDR3 bases are TGTGCCAGCAGTGACTCGGCCAGATATGGCTACACCTTC. It specifies CASSDSARYGYTF. The full variable domain, with the rest looked up from reference TRBV2 and TRBJ1-2, is EPEVTQTPSHQVTQMGQEVILRCVPISNHLYFYWYRQILGQKVEFLVSFYNNEISEKSEIFDDQFSVERPDGSNFTLKIRSTKLEDSAMYFCASSDSARYGYTFGSGTRLTVV.

This clonotype was seen a few times. The chain recombines TRBV20-1 with TRBJ2-7, with D hard to call. Germline V CDR1 and CDR2: DFQATT, SNEGSKA (reference sequence). Between the trimmed V and J ends, which lost 5 bases and 3 bases, there was a span of 11 bases. CDR3 length equals 12 residues. The CDR3 loop is CSASRPRYEQYF. Written as DNA, the CDR3 is TGCAGTGCTTCCCGACCCCGCTACGAGCAGTACTTC.

The J gene is TRBJ2-1, the V gene TRBV7-2; D unclear. The V end was cut by 1 base, the J end by 2 bases, with 9 bases between. The CDR3 has 15 amino acids. Germline lookup yields CDR1 SGHTA and CDR2 FQGNSA. The CDR3 reads CASSLEKAAYNEQFF. CDR3 nucleotide sequence: TGTGCCAGCAGCTTAGAGAAGGCCGCCTACAATGAGCAGTTCTTC.

On this clonotype: A read error may account for a junction end that differs from germline. The genes are TRBV6-5 and TRBJ2-7; 9 bases match TRBD1. CDR1 is MNHEY and CDR2 is SVGAGI in the germline V gene. The CDR3 covers 15 residues. The CDR3 nucleotides read TGTGCCAGCAGATACTACACAGGGGGCAACTACGAGCAGTACTTC. This sequence encodes CASRYYTGGNYEQYF.

The J gene is TRBJ1-5, the V gene TRBV15; D possibly corresponds to TRBD1 (6 bases). The length of the CDR3 is 16 residues. Germline CDR1 LNHNV, CDR2 YYDKDF (reference sequence). V lost 1 base, J lost 1 base, and 11 bases lay in between. The CDR3 DNA follows: TGTGCCACCAGCAGAGTTGGCAGGGGAAGCAATCAGCCCCAGCATTTT. This codes for CATSRVGRGSNQPQHF.

The chain has TRBV20-1 and TRBJ2-1; 10 bases are shared with TRBD2. Germline loops: CDR1 DFQATT, CDR2 SNEGSKA (reference sequence). V trimming: 6 bases; J trimming: 6 bases; junction bases outside the gene matches: 11. The CDR3 runs to 15 residues. The chain's CDR3 is CSAIALTSGVNEQFF. In nucleotides, the CDR3 is TGCAGTGCCATAGCCCTAACTAGCGGGGTCAATGAGCAGTTCTTC.

This clonotype was found a few times. The chain combines TRBV11-2 with TRBJ1-6; D is unclear. Looked up from germline, CDR1 is SGHAT and CDR2 is FQNNGV. The V end was cut by 3 bases, the J end by 7 bases, with 4 bases between. There are 12 residues in the CDR3. This chain's CDR3 is CASSFLNSPLHF. As DNA, the CDR3 is TGTGCCAGCAGCTTCTTAAATTCACCCCTCCACTTT.

The rearrangement uses TRBV6-5 and TRBJ2-3, with D tentatively TRBD1 or TRBD2 (6 bases each). V lost 6 bases and J 1 base, leaving 11 bases between the germline ends. Germline CDR1 MNHEY, CDR2 SVGAGI. This CDR3 comprises 14 residues. The CDR3 coding sequence is TGTGCCAGCAGGAGGGGGGTGGGCACAGATACGCAGTATTTT. It is translated as CASRRGVGTDTQYF.

A few counts support this clonotype. The J gene is TRBJ2-2, the V gene TRBV14, with a possible D match to TRBD2 (5 bases). In germline, CDR1 is SGHDN, CDR2 FVKESK. The CDR3 has 15 amino acids. V shed 3 bases and J shed 1 base, with 9 bases lying between them. As DNA, the CDR3 is TGTGCCAGCAGCCAGGAACTAGGGAACACCGGGGAGCTGTTTTTT. Translating it yields CASSQELGNTGELFF.

In its sample, this clonotype was seen a few times. The V call is TRBV5-4, the J call TRBJ1-1, with unresolved D. The CDR3 runs 15 residues. The V end lost 3 bases, the J end lost 0 bases, and 12 bases lay between the germline ends. Germline values: CDR1 SGHNT, CDR2 YYREEE (reference sequence). The CDR3 bases are TGTGCCAGCAGCTCCTCCGACGGCTTGAACACTGAAGCTTTCTTT. It specifies CASSSSDGLNTEAFF.

The J gene is TRBJ2-7, the V gene TRBV27; D is perhaps TRBD1 (6 bases). Germline V gene data show CDR1 as MNHEY and CDR2 as SMNVEV (reference sequence). This CDR3 region has 15 residues. V lost 8 bases and J 3 bases, leaving 20 bases between the germline ends. This CDR3 reads CASASILDSYYEQYF. For the CDR3, the DNA is TGTGCCAGCGCCTCTATCTTGGACAGTTACTACGAGCAGTACTTC.

This clonotype appeared a single time. The J gene is TRBJ2-7, the V gene TRBV29-1; TRBD1 is a possible D gene (7 bases). The CDR3 runs to 12 residues. Per the germline V gene, CDR1 is SQVTM and CDR2 is ANQGSEA. With 7 bases removed from V and 0 bases from J, the gap between germline ends came to 10 bases. CDR3 residues: CSGGTDSYEQYF. DNA of the CDR3: TGCAGCGGCGGGACAGACTCCTACGAGCAGTACTTC.

The chain is built from TRBV5-1 and TRBJ1-5, with 7 nucleotides matching TRBD1. V shed 0 bases, J shed 6 bases, and the junction held 9 bases outside the gene matches. CDR1 is SGHRS and CDR2 is YFSETQ in the germline V gene. This CDR3 is 16 amino acids long. Here the CDR3 DNA reads TGCGCCAGCAGCTTGGAAGGGACAGCCTTAGGTCAGCCCCAGCATTTT. Translation: CASSLEGTALGQPQHF.

The gene calls are TRBV12-5 and TRBJ2-3, with D unclear. The CDR3 is 14 amino acids. CDR1 is LGHNT and CDR2 is FRNRAP in the germline V gene. With 1 base removed from V and 3 bases from J, the gap between germline ends came to 8 bases. The CDR3 DNA is TGTGCTAGTGGTTTGGACGGTCGAACAGATACGCAGTATTTT. As protein: CASGLDGRTDTQYF.

This clonotype was seen a handful of times. The chain combines TRBV6-1 with TRBJ1-5; 9 bases are shared with TRBD1. The germline V gene encodes CDR1 MNHNS and CDR2 SASEGT. With V trimmed by 3 bases and J by 5 bases, 5 bases remained unmatched. CDR3 length equals 15 residues. The chain's CDR3 is CASSEGTGLYQPQHF. The CDR3 nucleotides read TGTGCCAGCAGTGAGGGGACAGGGTTGTATCAGCCCCAGCATTTT.

The table lists this clonotype with a few counts. This chain uses TRBV5-6 with TRBJ1-2; the match to TRBD1 covers 9 bases. The CDR3 length is 17 residues. CDR1 is SGHDT, CDR2 YYEEEE, per germline. The V segment lost 4 bases and the J segment 3 bases; nucleotides outside the gene matches: 13. CDR3 sequence: CASSTPRTGESDYGYTF. The CDR3 DNA reads TGTGCCAGCAGCACCCCTAGGACAGGGGAGTCGGACTATGGCTACACCTTC.